These 8 T cell receptor beta chains share one sample of origin, sequenced in a study of T-cell memory formation after mild COVID-19. One entry per CDR3 protein results from TCRdb running MiXCR on the 5' RACE reads. The table lists about 82,000 distinct CDR3 sequences, less than 15% of them singletons, with under 45% in the top ten. Sequences were obtained from PBMCs or a T cell subset sorted from them (not recorded which). The source is a man younger than 35 who had mild COVID-19 (a few samples of this study predate the infection). Cell type and time point are not known.

The chain uses TRBV12-3 or TRBV12-4 and TRBJ2-2, with D perhaps being TRBD1 or TRBD2 (5 bases each). This CDR3 is 14 amino acids long. Deletions cut 3 bases from V and 3 bases from J, with 8 bases between. The CDR3 loop reads CASSLGRYTGELFF. CDR3 nucleotide sequence: TGTGCCAGCAGTTTGGGACGGTACACCGGGGAGCTGTTTTTT.

This clonotype was recorded at least ten times. V usage is TRBV20-1 and J usage is TRBJ2-7, with D possibly matching TRBD1 (5 bases). CDR1 and CDR2 (germline): DFQATT, SNEGSKA (reference sequence). CDR3 length equals 14 residues. Trimming cost V 6 bases and J 5 bases, with 20 bases left between them. The CDR3 bases are TGCAGTGCCGACAGCCGCGGAAAAAGCCACGAGCAGTACTTC. Its translation: CSADSRGKSHEQYF.

This clonotype was picked up a small number of times. V is TRBV7-2 and J is TRBJ1-1; unclear D gene. Trimming removed 4 bases at V and 4 bases at J, with 13 bases between. Germline V CDR1 and CDR2: SGHTA, FQGNSA. The CDR3 length is 14 residues. This chain's CDR3 is CASSSPDWGTEAFF. Written as DNA, the CDR3 is TGTGCCAGCAGCTCCCCTGACTGGGGCACTGAAGCTTTCTTT.

The J gene is TRBJ2-7, the V gene TRBV5-1, with D hard to call. Per germline, CDR1 SGHRS and CDR2 YFSETQ. This CDR3 spans 16 amino acids. V lost 2 bases and J 2 bases, leaving 17 bases between the germline ends. CDR3 nucleotide sequence: TGCGCCAGCAGCTTTTTCAACTACGCAGGACCCTACGAGCAGTACGTC. It is translated as CASSFFNYAGPYEQYV.

The V and J genes are TRBV4-1 and TRBJ2-7, with 7 bases that match TRBD2. This CDR3 region has 16 residues. V lost 4 bases, J lost 0 bases, and 9 bases stayed unmatched. In germline, CDR1 is MGHRA, CDR2 YSYEKL. CDR3 sequence reads: CASSPNSGVYSYEQYF. Written as DNA, the CDR3 is TGCGCCAGCAGCCCCAACAGCGGGGTTTACTCCTACGAGCAGTACTTC.

The V and J genes are TRBV5-1 and TRBJ2-3; 9 nucleotides line up with TRBD2. The CDR3 has 16 amino acids. The germline V gene has CDR1 SGHRS and CDR2 YFSETQ. Unmatched junction bases numbered 3, after V lost 0 bases and J lost 1 base. The CDR3 DNA is TGCGCCAGCAGCTTGGCCTTAGCGGGGGGCACAGATACGCAGTATTTT. It specifies CASSLALAGGTDTQYF.

The chain joins TRBV20-1 to TRBJ2-1, with 12 bases that match TRBD1. The germline gives CDR1 DFQATT, CDR2 SNEGSKA (reference sequence). J lost 10 bases, V lost 4 bases, and 8 bases had no gene match. The CDR3 is made up of 14 amino acids. The CDR3 DNA sequence: TGCAGTGCTATTCACCGGGACAGGGGGCGGGAGCAGTTCTTC. Translating it yields CSAIHRDRGREQFF.

This clonotype was seen at least ten times. V gene TRBV30 combines with J gene TRBJ1-2, with 8 bases that match TRBD1. J lost 8 bases, V lost 0 bases, and 5 bases had no gene match. Germline V gives CDR1 GTSNPN, CDR2 SVGIG (reference sequence). The CDR3 is made up of 13 amino acids. DNA for the CDR3: TGTGCCTGGAGTGTCGGACAGGGACTAGGCTACACCTTC. Amino acids: CAWSVGQGLGYTF.